These 29 T cell receptor beta chains originate from one sample sequenced in a study of cytomegalovirus exposure and HLA in healthy donors. The PCR made use of 60 Vbeta and 13 Jbeta primers. Profiling relied on immunoSEQ multiplex PCR, and the TCRdb table lists in-frame clones only, not all of them. Seen here are around 110,000 clones, 55% to 70% observed once, and the top ten hold roughly 2.4%. Sequenced sample: PBMCs. These receptors all come from a woman aged 25 to 39 in good health and CMV-seronegative.

Comment on this clone: The same CDR3 is also encoded by other DNA sequences in this sample. This rearrangement joins TRBV18 to TRBJ1-5; 8 bases are a match to TRBD1. CDR3 length: 15 amino acids. The V gene end was trimmed by 3 bases and the J gene end by 0 bases; junction bases not matched to a gene: 1. Per the germline V gene, CDR1 is KGHSH and CDR2 is LQKENI. Here the CDR3 DNA reads TGTGCCAGCTCACCCGGACAGGGTAGCAATCAGCCCCAGCATTTT. Amino acid sequence: CASSPGQGSNQPQHF.

V is TRBV5-1 and J is TRBJ1-6; no firm D call. This CDR3 contains 15 residues. V was pared by 3 bases and J by 7 bases, with 14 bases between. Germline V gene data show CDR1 as SGHRS and CDR2 as YFSETQ. DNA for the CDR3: TGCGCCAGCAGCTCCCCCGCGGGAAACAATTCACCCCTCCACTTT. It codes for CASSSPAGNNSPLHF.

The gene calls are TRBV19 and TRBJ2-6; possible D gene TRBD1, 6 bases. Trimming removed 5 bases at V and 0 bases at J, with 20 bases between. Germline V lookup: CDR1 LNHDA, CDR2 SQIVND (reference sequence). The CDR3 loop spans 19 amino acids. The CDR3 reads CASSRQASGGYSGANVLTF. CDR3 sequence (DNA): TGTGCCAGTAGTCGCCAGGCGTCTGGGGGCTACTCTGGGGCCAACGTCCTGACTTTC.

The chain employs TRBV21-1 and TRBJ1-2. TRBV21-1 is labeled a pseudogene. This CDR3 is 13 amino acids long. The CDR3 DNA follows: TGTGCCAGCAGCAAACGGGGGTGGTATGGCTACACCTTC. This sequence encodes CASSKRGWYGYTF.

A few counts support this clone. The chain links TRBV29-1 to TRBJ1-6, with a possible D match to TRBD1 (5 bases). The V and J ends lost 6 bases and 3 bases respectively, with 9 bases between them. The CDR3 length is 13 residues. Germline CDR1 and CDR2: SQVTM and ANQGSEA. Here the CDR3 reads CSVGDSYNSPLHF. CDR3 coding DNA: TGCAGCGTCGGTGACAGCTATAATTCACCCCTCCACTTT. Variable domain in full (rest from reference TRBV29-1 and TRBJ1-6): SAVISQKPSRDICQRGTSLTIQCQVDSQVTMMFWYRQQPGQSLTLIATANQGSEATYESGFVIDKFPISRPNLTFSTLTVSNMSPEDSSIYLCSVGDSYNSPLHFGNGTRLTVT.

The gene calls are TRBV19 and TRBJ1-2, with a possible D match to TRBD1 (6 bases). From germline, CDR1 is LNHDA and CDR2 SQIVND (reference sequence). Between the trimmed V and J ends, which lost 5 bases and 8 bases, there was a span of 18 bases. The CDR3 consists of 14 residues. The CDR3: CASSLRTDLRGYTF. CDR3 nucleotides: TGTGCCAGTAGTCTAAGGACAGACCTTCGGGGCTACACCTTC.

The chain joins TRBV9 to TRBJ2-7; 7 nucleotides line up with TRBD2. The V gene end was trimmed by 2 bases and the J gene end by 6 bases; junction bases not matched to a gene: 8. Germline-derived CDR1 and CDR2 are SGDLS and YYNGEE. The CDR3 sequence is 14 residues long. Here the CDR3 reads CASSVGGLEREQYF. The CDR3 DNA sequence: TGTGCCAGCAGCGTCGGAGGACTAGAACGCGAGCAGTACTTC. The variable domain in full, completed from reference TRBV9 and TRBJ2-7, reads DSGVTQTPKHLITATGQRVTLRCSPRSGDLSVYWYQQSLDQGLQFLIQYYNGEERAKGNILERFSAQQFPDLHSELNLSSLELGDSALYFCASSVGGLEREQYFGPGTRLTVT.

The rearrangement joins TRBV28 to TRBJ2-5; possibly TRBD1 for D (6 bases). The CDR3 contains 16 residues. Trimming left V 5 bases short and J 2 bases short, with 18 bases between. Germline V gives CDR1 MDHEN, CDR2 SYDVKM. The CDR3 DNA reads TGTGCCAGCAGTCACAGGGACACACGGATACAAGAGACCCAGTACTTC. This codes for CASSHRDTRIQETQYF.

The chain links TRBV19 to TRBJ1-6, with a weak D call TRBD1 (6 bases). This CDR3 is built from 13 residues. Per germline, CDR1 LNHDA and CDR2 SQIVND (reference sequence). Between the trimmed V and J ends, which lost 11 bases and 8 bases, there was a span of 16 bases. The chain's CDR3 is CACRQAGDSPLHF. CDR3 DNA: TGTGCCTGCAGACAGGCTGGGGATTCACCCCTCCACTTT.

This clone was observed once. This sequence joins TRBV2 and TRBJ2-4, with 9 positions matching TRBD2. The trim removed 6 bases at V and 6 bases at J, leaving 15 bases unmatched. CDR1 is SNHLY, CDR2 FYNNEI, per germline. This CDR3 is 17 amino acids long. This chain's CDR3 is CASRATHGAGGVNIQYF. The CDR3, as DNA: TGTGCCAGCAGGGCTACACATGGGGCGGGAGGGGTAAACATTCAGTACTTC.

V usage is TRBV7-3 and J usage is TRBJ2-3; D uncertain. Per germline, CDR1 SGHTA and CDR2 FQGTGA. Trimming pared 5 bases from V and 3 bases from J, leaving 15 bases between. This CDR3 is built from 15 residues. The CDR3 nucleotides are TGTGCCAGCAGCCCAATGGGCCTCTCTACAGATACGCAGTATTTT. It specifies CASSPMGLSTDTQYF.

This clone has a single count. The rearrangement uses TRBV5-1 and TRBJ2-1; 11 bases map to TRBD1. V lost 5 bases and J lost 4; bases outside the gene matches: 8. CDR1 SGHRS and CDR2 YFSETQ come from the germline V gene. The CDR3 sequence is 16 residues long. Here the CDR3 reads CASRPGQGEGYNEQFF. As DNA, the CDR3 is TGCGCCAGCAGACCGGGACAGGGGGAGGGGTACAATGAGCAGTTCTTC.

In this sample, this clone turned up a few times. V usage is TRBV29-1 and J usage is TRBJ1-2; D unresolved. This CDR3 spans 12 amino acids. Trimming shortened V by 1 base and J by 4 bases, and 7 bases separated the two germline ends. Germline V gives CDR1 SQVTM, CDR2 ANQGSEA. In DNA form, the CDR3 reads TGCAGCGTTGAAGGGCGGCCCTATGGCTACACCTTC. Amino acids: CSVEGRPYGYTF.

This chain connects TRBV7-2 to TRBJ1-3; 8 bases match TRBD1. Germline-derived CDR1 and CDR2 are SGHTA and FQGNSA. The CDR3 length is 15 residues. Trimming cost V 5 bases and J 3 bases; bases outside gene matches: 6. The CDR3 DNA sequence: TGTGCCAGCAGCCCCGACAGGGGTTTTGGAAACACCATATATTTT. Its translation is CASSPDRGFGNTIYF.

The chain has TRBV7-9 and TRBJ2-7, with D unresolved. The germline V and J ends were trimmed by 1 base and 4 bases, with 8 bases remaining between them. The CDR3 loop spans 13 amino acids. Germline CDR1 is SEHNR and CDR2 is FQNEAQ (reference sequence). The CDR3 nucleotides read TGTGCCAGCAGCTTAGAGGCGAGGTACGAGCAGTACTTC. Amino acid sequence: CASSLEARYEQYF.

CDR3 in DNA: TGTGCCAGCAGCGCCTATAGCGGAAAAGAGACCCAGTACTTC. Its protein is CASSAYSGKETQYF. The rearrangement links TRBV5-4 to TRBJ2-5; perhaps TRBD2 as D (6 bases). Trimming removed 4 bases from V and 3 bases from J, with 13 bases in between. The CDR3 length is 14 residues. The germline gives CDR1 SGHNT, CDR2 YYREEE (reference sequence). Full variable domain (remainder filled in from reference TRBV5-4 and TRBJ2-5): ETGVTQSPTHLIKTRGQQVTLRCSSQSGHNTVSWYQQALGQGPQFIFQYYREEENGRGNFPPRFSGLQFPNYSSELNVNALELDDSALYLCASSAYSGKETQYFGPGTRLLVL.

The chain employs TRBV2 and TRBJ1-5; no clear D gene. Germline V gives CDR1 SNHLY, CDR2 FYNNEI. V was shortened by 8 bases and J by 0 bases, with 14 bases between the two germline ends. The CDR3 loop spans 15 amino acids. This CDR3 reads CASLEVPSSNQPQHF. The CDR3 DNA is TGTGCCAGCTTAGAGGTACCTTCTAGCAATCAGCCCCAGCATTTT.

The rearrangement joins TRBV7-9 to TRBJ1-4; TRBD1 might be the D (5 bases). V was pared by 5 bases and J by 7 bases, with 14 bases between. The CDR3 has 14 amino acids. Germline-derived CDR1 and CDR2 are SEHNR and FQNEAQ (reference sequence). In DNA, the CDR3 is TGTGCCAGCAGCACGGGGCGGGAGGCTGAAAAACTGTTTTTT. Translating gives CASSTGREAEKLFF. Filled out from reference TRBV7-9 and TRBJ1-4, the complete variable domain reads DTGVSQNPRHKITKRGQNVTFRCDPISEHNRLYWYRQTLGQGPEFLTYFQNEAQLEKSRLLSDRFSAERPKGSFSTLEIQRTEQGDSAMYLCASSTGREAEKLFFGSGTQLSVL.

This clone was observed a handful of times. J is TRBJ1-1 and V is TRBV9; TRBD1 matches 11 bases. This CDR3 has 14 amino acids. CDR1 is SGDLS and CDR2 is YYNGEE in the germline V gene. Trimming at V came to 4 bases and at J to 5 bases, leaving 4 bases not matched to a gene. The CDR3 coding sequence is TGTGCCAGCAGCCCGGACAGGGGGCGTACTGAAGCTTTCTTT. This encodes CASSPDRGRTEAFF.

This rearrangement joins TRBV5-1 to TRBJ2-5, with D maybe TRBD1 (5 bases). CDR3 size: 14 residues. Germline CDR1 is SGHRS and CDR2 is YFSETQ. V dropped 4 bases and J dropped 3 bases, with 13 bases sitting between them. CDR3 sequence: CASSIAKGKETQYF. The CDR3 nucleotides read TGCGCCAGCAGCATCGCAAAGGGGAAAGAGACCCAGTACTTC. The full variable domain, in which reference TRBV5-1 and TRBJ2-5 provide the parts outside the CDR3, is KAGVTQTPRYLIKTRGQQVTLSCSPISGHRSVSWYQQTPGQGLQFLFEYFSETQRNKGNFPGRFSGRQFSNSRSEMNVSTLELGDSALYLCASSIAKGKETQYFGPGTRLLVL.

The J gene is TRBJ1-1, the V gene TRBV30; 7 bases map to TRBD1. The V and J ends lost 3 bases and 6 bases, in that order; junction bases with no gene match: 7. CDR1 and CDR2 (germline): GTSNPN, SVGIG (reference sequence). The CDR3 sequence is 13 residues long. CDR3: CAWRTRGIPEAFF. The CDR3 DNA reads TGTGCCTGGAGAACCAGGGGGATCCCTGAAGCTTTCTTT. Drawing the rest from reference TRBV30 and TRBJ1-1, the complete variable domain is SQTIHQWPATLVQPVGSPLSLECTVEGTSNPNLYWYRQAAGRGLQLLFYSVGIGQISSEVPQNLSASRPQDRQFILSSKKLLLSDSGFYLCAWRTRGIPEAFFGQGTRLTVV.

The chain has TRBV19 and TRBJ1-4, with 10 bases aligning to TRBD1. With 5 bases clipped from V and 7 bases from J, the junction kept 7 bases outside the gene matches. Germline lookup yields CDR1 LNHDA and CDR2 SQIVND (reference sequence). The CDR3 is 15 amino acids. The CDR3 bases are TGTGCCAGTAGTGCACCGACAGGGGGCGGTGAAAAACTGTTTTTT. Translating gives CASSAPTGGGEKLFF.

V gene TRBV28 combines with J gene TRBJ1-4; D is unresolved. The CDR3 has 15 amino acids. Trimming removed 8 bases from V and 1 base from J, with 14 bases in between. CDR1 is MDHEN, CDR2 SYDVKM, per germline. Here the CDR3 DNA reads TGTGCCAGCCGGGGTCAGGCTATAACTAATGAAAAACTGTTTTTT. It codes for CASRGQAITNEKLFF.

This clone was picked up one time. This chain uses TRBV25-1 with TRBJ1-5; D is unresolved. V lost 0 bases and J lost 5, with 5 bases in between. Germline V lookup: CDR1 MGHDK, CDR2 SYGVNS. The CDR3 extends over 13 amino acids. The DNA for the CDR3 is TGTGCCAGCAGTGAATATCCGGATCAGCCCCAGCATTTT. This gives the protein CASSEYPDQPQHF.

The V gene is TRBV9, the J gene TRBJ2-5; 16 positions match TRBD2. CDR1 and CDR2 (germline): SGDLS, YYNGEE. V was pared by 4 bases and J by 0 bases, with 6 bases of the junction left unmatched. The CDR3 has 18 residues. The CDR3: CASSPRGLAGGDQETQYF. The CDR3 DNA sequence: TGTGCCAGCAGCCCCCGGGGACTAGCGGGAGGGGACCAAGAGACCCAGTACTTC. The entire variable domain, with the rest obtained from reference TRBV9 and TRBJ2-5, is as follows: DSGVTQTPKHLITATGQRVTLRCSPRSGDLSVYWYQQSLDQGLQFLIQYYNGEERAKGNILERFSAQQFPDLHSELNLSSLELGDSALYFCASSPRGLAGGDQETQYFGPGTRLLVL.

The V call is TRBV5-4, the J call TRBJ2-1; maybe TRBD2 (6 bases). Per germline, CDR1 SGHNT and CDR2 YYREEE (reference sequence). The V gene lost 0 bases and the J gene lost 5 bases, with 12 bases spanning the gap. The CDR3 length is 15 residues. The CDR3 here is CASSLGPSDDNEQFF. The CDR3 DNA reads TGTGCCAGCAGCTTGGGGCCTAGCGATGACAATGAGCAGTTCTTC.

V gene TRBV4-3 combines with J gene TRBJ2-1; 12 bases are a match to TRBD2. V dropped 0 bases and J dropped 9; count of bases not matched to a gene: 6. This CDR3 spans 16 amino acids. Germline CDR1 and CDR2: LGHNA and YSLEER. Here the CDR3 DNA reads TGCGCCAGCAGCCAAGATAAACTAGCGGGAGGTGGTGAGCAGTTCTTC. It yields the protein CASSQDKLAGGGEQFF.

V usage is TRBV4-3 and J usage is TRBJ2-7, with 11 bases fitting TRBD2. V was pared by 1 base and J by 0 bases, with 8 bases of the junction left unmatched. The CDR3 has 18 amino acids. The germline V gene encodes CDR1 LGHNA and CDR2 YSLEER. The CDR3 here is CASSQVTSGRVGSYEQYF. For the CDR3, the DNA is TGCGCCAGCAGCCAAGTAACTAGCGGGAGAGTCGGCTCCTACGAGCAGTACTTC.

This clone was picked up a small number of times. The chain couples TRBV28 to TRBJ1-4; D not certain. Germline-derived CDR1 and CDR2 are MDHEN and SYDVKM. V dropped 5 bases and J dropped 10 bases, with 14 bases sitting between them. This CDR3 has 13 residues. This chain's CDR3 is CASSTGIRVKLFF. In nucleotides, the CDR3 is TGTGCCAGCAGTACGGGGATTCGGGTAAAACTGTTTTTT.